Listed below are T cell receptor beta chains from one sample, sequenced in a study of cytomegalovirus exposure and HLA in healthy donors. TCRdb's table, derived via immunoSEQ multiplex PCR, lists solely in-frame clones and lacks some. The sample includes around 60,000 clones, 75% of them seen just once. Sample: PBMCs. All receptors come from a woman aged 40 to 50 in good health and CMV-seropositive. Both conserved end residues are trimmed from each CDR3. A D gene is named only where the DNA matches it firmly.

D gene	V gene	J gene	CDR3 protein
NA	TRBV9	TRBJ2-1	ASSPRQAHEQF
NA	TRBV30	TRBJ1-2	AWSVQRGGYGYT
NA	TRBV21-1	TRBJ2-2	ASNASIQGPLNTGELF
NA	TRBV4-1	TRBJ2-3	ASRGRLAGLMDTQY
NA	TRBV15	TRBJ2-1	ATSREFRTEHFYNEQF
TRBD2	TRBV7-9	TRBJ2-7	ASSQGGGASYEQY
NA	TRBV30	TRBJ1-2	AWSVRVDYGYT
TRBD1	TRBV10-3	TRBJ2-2	AISESGQNYTGELF
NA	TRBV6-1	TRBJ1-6	ASSEARGAGNSPLH
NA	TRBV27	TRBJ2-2	ASSLMAGSNTGELF
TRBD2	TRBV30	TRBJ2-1	AWSVGLGNNEQF
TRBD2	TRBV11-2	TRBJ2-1	ASSLLAGGWNEQF
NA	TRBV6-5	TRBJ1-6	ASTPGSERSPLH
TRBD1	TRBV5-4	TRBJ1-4	ASSLPGQGTEKLF
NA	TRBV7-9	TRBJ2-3	ASSLPISGMTDTQY
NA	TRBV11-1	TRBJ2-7	ASSLGRSYEQY
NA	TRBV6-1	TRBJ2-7	ASRTPLYEQY
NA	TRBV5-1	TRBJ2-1	ASSLVAGSSYNEQF
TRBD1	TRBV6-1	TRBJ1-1	ASSAPGQGEAF
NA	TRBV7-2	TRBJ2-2	ASSLVRTGELF
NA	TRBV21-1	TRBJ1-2	ASTIRDLGRGYT
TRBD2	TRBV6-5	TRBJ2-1	ATMTSGLNEQF
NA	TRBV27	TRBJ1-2	ASSLQGLDGYT
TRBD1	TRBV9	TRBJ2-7	ASSVEVGQGVAEQY
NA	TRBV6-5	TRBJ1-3	ASSFGQNLFGNTIY
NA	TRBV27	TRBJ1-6	ASSFTQQGSGSPLH
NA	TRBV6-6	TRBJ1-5	ASSYSGGSGAQH
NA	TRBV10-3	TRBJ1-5	AIKEGDNQPQH
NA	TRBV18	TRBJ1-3	ASSPEQSSSGNTIY
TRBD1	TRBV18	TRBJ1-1	ASSRYATGEVTEAF
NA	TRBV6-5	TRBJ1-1	ASSYERESTEAF
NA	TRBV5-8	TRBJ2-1	ASSLKANEQF
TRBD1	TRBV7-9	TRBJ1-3	SSSLTGGTGNTIY
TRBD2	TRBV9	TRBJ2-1	ASSPPRGDEQF
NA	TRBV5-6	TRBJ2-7	ASSSSFYEQY
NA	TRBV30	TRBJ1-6	AWSLRNSPLH
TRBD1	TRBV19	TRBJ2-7	ASSIGTGIHEQY
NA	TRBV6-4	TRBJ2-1	ASSQGEDNEQF
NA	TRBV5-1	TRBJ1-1	ASTTMGGYTEAF
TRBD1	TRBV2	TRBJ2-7	ASSMGQPTTREQY
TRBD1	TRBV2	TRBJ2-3	ASRDDRVWTDTQY
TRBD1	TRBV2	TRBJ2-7	ASSETGVGGEQY
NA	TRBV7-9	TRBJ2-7	ASSRGKGPSYEQY
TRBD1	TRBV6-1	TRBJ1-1	ASSEEGTAAF
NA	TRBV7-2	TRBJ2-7	ASSLHSYEQY